Below, one T cell receptor (beta chain) is given with its context. TCRdb fed the RT-PCR reads into MiXCR, producing one record per CDR3 protein. The repertoire consists of about 520,000 distinct CDR3 sequences, with over 25% occurring once and the leading ten covering around 1.8%. The CDR3 contains 15 residues. Germline assignment: CDR1 SEHNR and CDR2 FQNEAQ (reference sequence). Trimming pared 5 bases from V and 4 bases from J, leaving 18 bases between. These data come from a study of response to subunit inactivated influenza vaccine. This clonotype originated in a man aged 50-59 years who received an inactivated influenza vaccine. Sequences were derived from CD4+ T cells sorted from PBMCs, sampled around 5 days after vaccination. V gene TRBV7-9 combines with J gene TRBJ2-7; D might be TRBD1 or TRBD2, each matching 5 bases. CDR3 DNA sequence: TGTGCCAGCAGCAGTCCGTCGCGAGGGGATTACGAGCAGTACTTC. Its translation: CASSSPSRGDYEQYF.